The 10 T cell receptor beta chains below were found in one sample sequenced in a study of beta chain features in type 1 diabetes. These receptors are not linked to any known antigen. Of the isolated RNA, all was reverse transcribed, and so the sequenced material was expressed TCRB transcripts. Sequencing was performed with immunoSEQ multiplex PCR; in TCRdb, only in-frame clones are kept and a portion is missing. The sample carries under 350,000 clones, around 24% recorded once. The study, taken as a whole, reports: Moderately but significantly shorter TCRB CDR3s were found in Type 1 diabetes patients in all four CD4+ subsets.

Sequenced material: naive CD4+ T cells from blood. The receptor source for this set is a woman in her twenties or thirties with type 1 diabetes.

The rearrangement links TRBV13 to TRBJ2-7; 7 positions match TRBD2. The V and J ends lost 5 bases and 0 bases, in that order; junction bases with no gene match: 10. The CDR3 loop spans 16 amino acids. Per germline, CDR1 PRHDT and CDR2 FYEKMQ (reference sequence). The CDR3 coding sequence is TGTGCCAGCAGCCGTTGGGATAGCGGGTTCTCCTACGAGCAGTACTTC. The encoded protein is CASSRWDSGFSYEQYF.

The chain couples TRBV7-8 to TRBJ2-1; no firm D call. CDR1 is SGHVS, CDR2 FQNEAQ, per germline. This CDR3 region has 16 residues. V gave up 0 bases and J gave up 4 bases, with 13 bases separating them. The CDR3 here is CASSLALRWSYNEQFF. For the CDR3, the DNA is TGTGCCAGCAGCTTAGCGCTGCGTTGGTCTTACAATGAGCAGTTCTTC.

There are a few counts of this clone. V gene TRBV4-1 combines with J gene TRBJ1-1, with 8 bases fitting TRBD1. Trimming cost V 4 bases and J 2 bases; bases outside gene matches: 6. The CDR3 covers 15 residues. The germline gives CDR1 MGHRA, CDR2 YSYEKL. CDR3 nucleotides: TGCGCCAGCAGCCGACTCGGGACAGGAAACACTGAAGCTTTCTTT. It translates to CASSRLGTGNTEAFF.

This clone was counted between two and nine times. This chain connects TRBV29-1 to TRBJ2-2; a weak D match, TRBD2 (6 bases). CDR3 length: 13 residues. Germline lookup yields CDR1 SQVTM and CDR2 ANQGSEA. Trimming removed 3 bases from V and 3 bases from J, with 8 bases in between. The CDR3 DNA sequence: TGCAGCGTTGAGGGGGAGGACACCGGGGAGCTGTTTTTT. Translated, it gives CSVEGEDTGELFF.

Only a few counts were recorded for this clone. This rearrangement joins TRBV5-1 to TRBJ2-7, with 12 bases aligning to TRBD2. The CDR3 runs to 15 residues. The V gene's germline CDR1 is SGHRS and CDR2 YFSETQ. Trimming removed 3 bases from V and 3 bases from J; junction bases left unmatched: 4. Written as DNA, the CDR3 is TGCGCCAGCAGCTGGCAGGGACTAGCGGGCTACGAGCAGTACTTC. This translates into CASSWQGLAGYEQYF.

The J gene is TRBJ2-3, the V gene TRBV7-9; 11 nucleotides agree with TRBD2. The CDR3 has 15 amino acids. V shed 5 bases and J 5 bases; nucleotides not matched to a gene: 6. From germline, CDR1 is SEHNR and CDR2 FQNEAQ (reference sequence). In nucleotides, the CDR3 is TGTGCCAGCAGCCTCCATGGACTAGCGGGAGATACGCAGTATTTT. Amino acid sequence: CASSLHGLAGDTQYF. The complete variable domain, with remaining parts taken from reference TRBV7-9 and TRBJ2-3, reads DTGVSQNPRHKITKRGQNVTFRCDPISEHNRLYWYRQTLGQGPEFLTYFQNEAQLEKSRLLSDRFSAERPKGSFSTLEIQRTEQGDSAMYLCASSLHGLAGDTQYFGPGTRLTVL.

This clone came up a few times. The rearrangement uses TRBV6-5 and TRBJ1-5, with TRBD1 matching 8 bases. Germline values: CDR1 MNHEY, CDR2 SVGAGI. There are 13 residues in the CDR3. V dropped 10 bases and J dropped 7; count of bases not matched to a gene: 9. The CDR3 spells CATRGQGGQPQHF. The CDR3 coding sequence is TGTGCCACCCGAGGACAGGGCGGGCAGCCCCAGCATTTT.

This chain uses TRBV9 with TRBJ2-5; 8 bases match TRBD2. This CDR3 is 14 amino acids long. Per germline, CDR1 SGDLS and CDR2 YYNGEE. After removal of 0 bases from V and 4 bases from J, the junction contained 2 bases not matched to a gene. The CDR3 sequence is CASSVESGRETQYF. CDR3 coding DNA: TGTGCCAGCAGCGTAGAAAGCGGGAGAGAGACCCAGTACTTC.

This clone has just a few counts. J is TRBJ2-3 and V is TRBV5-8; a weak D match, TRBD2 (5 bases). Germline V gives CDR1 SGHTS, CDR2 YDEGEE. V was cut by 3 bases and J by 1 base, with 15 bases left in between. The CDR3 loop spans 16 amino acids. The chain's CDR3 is CASSSAVGVGTDTQYF. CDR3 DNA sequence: TGTGCCAGCAGCTCGGCGGTGGGAGTCGGCACAGATACGCAGTATTTT.

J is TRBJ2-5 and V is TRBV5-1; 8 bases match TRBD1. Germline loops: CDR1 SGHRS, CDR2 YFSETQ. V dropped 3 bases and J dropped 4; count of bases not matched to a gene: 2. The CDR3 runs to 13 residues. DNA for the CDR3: TGCGCCAGCAGCTACGGACAGGGAGAGACCCAGTACTTC. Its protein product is CASSYGQGETQYF.